The clone carrying this T cell receptor (beta chain) occurred a few times. CDR3 length: 15 amino acids. Deletions cut 4 bases from V and 6 bases from J, with 16 bases between. CDR1 is SGHAT and CDR2 is FQNNGV in the germline V gene. The data derive from a study of patients and donors after allogeneic stem cell transplantation. MiXCR was run by TCRdb on the RT-PCR reads, yielding one entry per CDR3 protein. Among roughly 940,000 distinct CDR3 sequences, approximately 19% were seen once, and the ten largest hold approximately 5.9%. The origin of this receptor is a human donor who was either an allogeneic HSCT recipient or a stem cell or donor lymphocyte infusion donor (not recorded which). It is not recorded whose cells these are; they may come from a transplant donor. V and J are TRBV11-2 and TRBJ2-4; D is possibly TRBD2 (6 bases). Material for sequencing was blood, either unsorted or a sorted T cell fraction (not recorded which). The CDR3 region has the DNA TGTGCCAGCAGCTCCCGCAGCGGGCCTGGAAACATTCAGTACTTC. Protein product: CASSSRSGPGNIQYF.